This is a list of T cell receptor beta chains from one sample in a study of human T cells and chemical hapten exposure. TCRdb processed the RACE reads anew with MiXCR; each CDR3 protein has one entry. The sample holds about 35,000 distinct CDR3 sequences, less than 15% seen once. The source was whole blood, collected in connection with sensitization to the hapten diphenylcyclopropenone (DPC). These TCRs come from a woman aged 40 to 50 with alopecia areata. Some clones in this sample may be carry-over from other donors' samples. Both conserved end residues are part of each CDR3. The order of the fields is J gene, clone size, D gene, V gene, CDR3 DNA, CDR3 protein. D genes are given only for firm matches. Some rows mark clone size as missing; the rest say once, few, many or name a class of expanded clone.

>TRBJ2-7|NA|NA|TRBV5-1
TGCGCCAGCAGCTTCGCAGGGAGCTACGAGCAGTACTTC
CASSFAGSYEQYF
>TRBJ1-4|many|NA|TRBV7-9
TGTGCCAGCAGCTCAGGAGGCCATGGATACGAAAAACTGTTTTTT
CASSSGGHGYEKLFF
>TRBJ2-5|NA|NA|TRBV7-9
TGTGCCAGCAGCTTAGCGCGGTTCGACCGCGAAGAGACCCAGTACTTC
CASSLARFDREETQYF
>TRBJ2-3|few|TRBD2|TRBV6-1
TGTGCCAGCAGCGTTGGACTAGCAGAACGTTCTAGCACAGATACGCAGTATTTT
CASSVGLAERSSTDTQYF
>TRBJ2-7|many|NA|TRBV7-9
TGTACCAGCAGCGGGACAGGATCCACCTACGAGCAGTACTTC
CTSSGTGSTYEQYF
>TRBJ2-3|NA|NA|TRBV29-1
TGCAGCGTTGAATCGTTTACGGATACGCAGTATTTT
CSVESFTDTQYF
>TRBJ1-5|many|NA|TRBV7-2
TGTGCCAGCAGCTCGGGTCTCCAAGGGGGGACGCAGCATTTT
CASSSGLQGGTQHF
>TRBJ2-5|many|NA|TRBV28
TGTGCCAGCAACTCGCTAAGCTCGGGGGAGACCCAGTACTTC
CASNSLSSGETQYF
>TRBJ2-7|few|NA|TRBV20-1
TGCAGTGCTAGAGCTACAGGGCATAGGGTCTACGAGCAGTACTTC
CSARATGHRVYEQYF
>TRBJ2-5|NA|TRBD1|TRBV29-1
TGCAGCGGGGGACAGCAAGAGACCCAGTACTTC
CSGGQQETQYF
>TRBJ2-7|many|NA|TRBV4-3
TGCGCCAGCAGCCAGGAGCTAACAGGGCTCTCCTACGAGCAGTACTTC
CASSQELTGLSYEQYF
>TRBJ1-4|few|NA|TRBV15
TGTGCCACCAGCAGAGCCCAGGAGCAACGGCGATTTTTT
CATSRAQEQRRFF
>TRBJ2-7|many|NA|TRBV28
TGTGCCAGCAGTCTGCTACCAGGAAACGGGAACTACGAGCAGTACTTC
CASSLLPGNGNYEQYF
>TRBJ2-3|NA|NA|TRBV11-2
TGTGCCAGCAGCCCCACCCGGATCACAGATACGCAGTATTTT
CASSPTRITDTQYF
>TRBJ2-1|many|TRBD2|TRBV6-1
TGTGCCAGCAGAAAGCTAGCGGGTAATGAAGAGCAGTTCTTC
CASRKLAGNEEQFF
>TRBJ2-3|NA|NA|TRBV7-8
TGTGCCAGCAGCCGGGTGTGGGGGCGGGCAGATACGCAGTATTTT
CASSRVWGRADTQYF
>TRBJ1-1|many|NA|TRBV7-8
TGTGCCAGCAGCTTAACGGGGGGCAGGGCTGAAGCTTTCTTT
CASSLTGGRAEAFF
>TRBJ2-7|few|TRBD2|TRBV7-9
TGTGCCAGCAGCTTGGGGGGGATCTACGAGCAGTACTTC
CASSLGGIYEQYF
>TRBJ1-1|many|NA|TRBV7-9
TGTGCCAGCAGCCGGGATATGAACACTGAAGCTTTCTTT
CASSRDMNTEAFF
>TRBJ2-1|many|TRBD2|TRBV4-3
TGCGCCAGCAGCCAAGAACTAGCGGGGGTCCTCAATGAGCAGTTCTTC
CASSQELAGVLNEQFF
>TRBJ2-1|medium-sized|NA|TRBV3-2
TGTGCCAGCAGCCAAGATCCTAAAAGAAGCTCCTACAATGAGCAGTTCTTC
CASSQDPKRSSYNEQFF
>TRBJ1-1|many|NA|TRBV12-3/TRBV12-4
TGTGCCAGCAGTTTAATTGAGGGGACTGAAGCTTTCTTT
CASSLIEGTEAFF